This TCR beta chain was observed in a study of identical twins (TCRdb year 2016). Notes on the research overall: To test whether fetal clonotypes persist, the study used deep sequencing on TCR alpha and beta repertoires from monozygotic twins, unrelated adults of various ages, and cord blood. To rule out contamination, replicate twin experiments were performed at different times with different library preparation protocols.

All donors were healthy Caucasians. Three unrelated non-twin adults were also sequenced: a male aged 18 to 30, a male aged 50 to 60 and a female aged 50 to 60. Miltenyi CD45RO+ enrichment and human naive T-cell isolation kits were used to isolate memory (CD45RO+) and naive T cells from PBMC. Receptor libraries were prepared by 5' RACE. The instrument given in TCRdb is Illumina HiSeq 2000. A universal primer binding site was introduced by template switching, and a unique molecular identifier was present in the final cDNA, enabling accurate counting of TCR cDNA molecules. Specific primers in the conserved constant-segment region were used to synthesize first-strand cDNA for TCR alpha and beta chains. To control for contamination, every cDNA library was double barcoded, receiving both a SMART-Mk sample barcode and Illumina barcodes. TruSeq adapter sequences and Illumina sample barcodes were added in two successive PCR steps. Sequencing of the TCR alpha and beta cDNA libraries was done on the Illumina HiSeq platform using custom primers. In the authors' own workflow: Unique molecular identifiers were extracted from raw reads with MiGEC, and CDR3 positions were determined with MiXCR. Recombination models were inferred per individual with the repgenHMM and IGoR tools using an EM algorithm. Shared clonotypes were analyzed with the tcR package in R, and sharing was normalized by the product of cloneset sizes. To study raw recombination without the effects of thymic and clonal selection, out-of-frame nonproductive sequences were analyzed. TCRdb redid the processing of the public reads, applying fastp at Q25 and MiXCR, and retained in-frame beta chains. Entries are consolidated by CDR3 protein sequence, retaining the most common genes and DNA. Clone size and V and J calls follow TCRdb, not the original study. In this sample the table shows approximately 410,000 distinct CDR3 sequences, about 18% of which occur a single time. The top ten clones comprise more than 10% of the sample.

This clonotype was counted a few times. This receptor's antigen is unknown. Within one base of it there is no much larger clone, and no base qualities were kept. The CDR1 and CDR2 encoded by the germline V gene are MNHEY and SVGEGT. The V end loses 6 bases and the J end loses 4 bases, and a stretch of 9 bases separates them. The CDR3 numbers 12 residues from cysteine through phenylalanine. CDR3 DNA only is kept here, 36 bases in frame from base 1. General findings and caveats noted by the study authors: Excess twin sharing in beta out-of-frame sequences was weaker because fewer shared sequences lowered the signal-to-noise ratio. Invariant T cells such as MAIT and iNKT could partly confound zero-insertion analyses, although diverse VJ usage argued against such confounding for most clonotypes. Because the same donors could not be followed over many years, the conclusions relied on cross-sectional statistical analysis. In monozygotic twins, recombination models systematically underestimated out-of-frame TCR alpha sharing, but the models matched the sharing seen between unrelated individuals. Abundant cord blood beta clonotypes had fewer insertions, young adult naive repertoires showed a similar but weaker trend, and memory repertoires showed no such trend. Out-of-frame TCR alpha sequences shared between twins showed an excess of low generation-probability sequences compared with coincidental sharing between unrelated individuals.

The origin of this receptor is a man between 45 and 60 years old in good health. Sequencing used naive T cells sorted from blood. Explained via the paper, the cell subset or site label denotes: cells isolated with a human naive T-cell isolation kit. Rearrangement joined TRBV6-2 or TRBV6-3 to TRBJ1-1, with the D gene too uncertain to name. The CDR3 region has the sequence CASSRKTTEAFF. In nucleotide form, the sequence is TGTGCCAGCAGCCGAAAAACCACTGAAGCTTTCTTT.